Reported below is one TCR beta chain. The antigen is unknown. This sample stems from a study of memory CD4+ T cells and cytomegalovirus serostatus. Germline lookup yields CDR1 SGHDN and CDR2 FVKESK. Trimming took 0 bases from V and 8 from J, leaving 7 bases between them. CDR3 length equals 12 residues. The study, taken as a whole, reports: Of more than 150 reported CMV TCRbeta sequences, about 67 were found in memory CD4+ repertoires. Suggested: most of the CMV-linked TCR signature lies in CD4+ memory cells.

Clones were read by immunoSEQ multiplex PCR, and TCRdb kept only the in-frame ones, dropping some. The sample lists about 56,000 clones, over 70% occurring once. The sort gate was single viable CD3+CD4+CD8-CD45RO+ cells for memory CD4+ T cells. Total CD4+ T cells were enriched by CD4 positive selection. The chain couples TRBV14 to TRBJ2-5, with unresolved D. This clonotype was sampled from an adult in good health and CMV-seropositive. The specimen was memory CD4+ T cells from blood. DNA for the CDR3: TGTGCCAGCAGCCAAGATTGGAGTACCCAGTACTTC. This translates into CASSQDWSTQYF.